These 24 T cell receptor beta chains share one sample of origin, sequenced in a study of cytomegalovirus exposure and HLA in healthy donors. A multiplex PCR was run with 60 Vbeta primers and 13 Jbeta primers. TCRdb's copy holds only in-frame clones and misses some; the assay was immunoSEQ multiplex PCR. The repertoire includes just over 150,000 clones, 85% of them detected once, and about 2% sits in the top ten. The material sequenced was PBMCs. The receptors were gathered from a man between 18 and 29 years old in good health and CMV-seropositive.

Only a few counts were recorded for this clone. V gene TRBV9 combines with J gene TRBJ1-2; 9 bases agree with TRBD1. The CDR3 has 13 amino acids. The V segment lost 3 bases and the J segment 4 bases; nucleotides outside the gene matches: 1. Germline loops: CDR1 SGDLS, CDR2 YYNGEE. The CDR3 region is CASSGDRVYGYTF. As DNA, the CDR3 is TGTGCCAGCAGCGGGGACAGGGTCTATGGCTACACCTTC. Combining the CDR3 with reference TRBV9 and TRBJ1-2 gives the whole variable domain DSGVTQTPKHLITATGQRVTLRCSPRSGDLSVYWYQQSLDQGLQFLIQYYNGEERAKGNILERFSAQQFPDLHSELNLSSLELGDSALYFCASSGDRVYGYTFGSGTRLTVV.

This clone has only one observation. The V call is TRBV9, the J call TRBJ1-2, with D unresolved. The CDR3 runs 15 residues. Trimming removed 3 bases from V and 2 bases from J, with 14 bases in between. CDR1 is SGDLS and CDR2 is YYNGEE in the germline V gene. CDR3 nucleotide sequence: TGTGCCAGCAGCGGACTGACTCCCCTAAACTATGGCTACACCTTC. Its protein is CASSGLTPLNYGYTF.

The V call is TRBV7-7, the J call TRBJ2-5; D call uncertain. Looked up from germline, CDR1 is SSHAT and CDR2 is FNYEAQ (reference sequence). The CDR3 totals 14 residues. The V and J ends lost 1 base and 2 bases respectively, with 8 bases between them. For the CDR3, the DNA is TGTGCCAGCAGCTTAGGTCCAGTTCAAGAGACCCAGTACTTC. Translated, it gives CASSLGPVQETQYF.

For the CDR3, the DNA is TGTGCCAGCAGCCCCACGGACAGCTTGGGTAAAAACATTCAGTACTTC. Translated: CASSPTDSLGKNIQYF. The rearrangement joins TRBV7-9 to TRBJ2-4; the D gene is possibly TRBD1 (6 bases). Germline V lookup: CDR1 SEHNR, CDR2 FQNEAQ (reference sequence). This CDR3 is built from 16 residues. Trimming stripped 5 bases from V and 4 bases from J, with 18 bases between.

The chain employs TRBV5-1 and TRBJ2-2; a possible D gene is TRBD2 (5 bases). The CDR3 runs 14 residues. The germline V and J ends were trimmed by 0 bases and 5 bases, with 8 bases remaining between them. The germline gives CDR1 SGHRS, CDR2 YFSETQ. The CDR3 region is CASSLVEGTGELFF. CDR3 nucleotides: TGCGCCAGCAGCTTGGTTGAGGGAACCGGGGAGCTGTTTTTT.

V usage is TRBV7-9 and J usage is TRBJ1-2; tentative D call: TRBD1 (5 bases). CDR3 length: 18 amino acids. V was cut by 0 bases and J by 0 bases, with 17 bases left in between. From germline, CDR1 is SEHNR and CDR2 FQNEAQ (reference sequence). The CDR3 region has the DNA TGTGCCAGCAGCTTAGCGCTCATTCTTCACAGGCCTAACTATGGCTACACCTTC. It yields the protein CASSLALILHRPNYGYTF. Full variable domain (missing parts from reference TRBV7-9 and TRBJ1-2): DTGVSQNPRHKITKRGQNVTFRCDPISEHNRLYWYRQTLGQGPEFLTYFQNEAQLEKSRLLSDRFSAERPKGSFSTLEIQRTEQGDSAMYLCASSLALILHRPNYGYTFGSGTRLTVV.

The chain links TRBV6-5 to TRBJ2-1; D may be TRBD2 (5 bases). The CDR3 sequence is 14 residues long. Germline V lookup: CDR1 MNHEY, CDR2 SVGAGI. V shed 6 bases and J shed 5 bases, with 14 bases lying between them. The CDR3 spells CASSRGFRHNEQFF. CDR3 DNA: TGTGCCAGCAGCCGGGGTTTCCGCCACAATGAGCAGTTCTTC.

Only one count was recorded for this clone. V gene TRBV2 combines with J gene TRBJ2-3; D might be TRBD1 (6 bases). The germline gives CDR1 SNHLY, CDR2 FYNNEI. There are 14 residues in the CDR3. V lost 8 bases, J lost 1 base, and 13 bases lay in between. The CDR3 DNA is TGTGCCAGCGGACAATGGGGGCGCACAGATACGCAGTATTTT. This encodes CASGQWGRTDTQYF.

The chain couples TRBV27 to TRBJ1-5; a possible D gene is TRBD1 (6 bases). CDR3 length: 15 amino acids. Germline CDR1 MNHEY, CDR2 SMNVEV (reference sequence). V lost 2 bases to trimming and J lost 2 bases, with 10 bases between them. CDR3 amino acids: CASSLGGRGNQPQHF. CDR3 DNA sequence: TGTGCCAGCAGTTTAGGGGGCCGGGGCAATCAGCCCCAGCATTTT.

The chain uses TRBV4-2 and TRBJ2-6, with 9 bases fitting TRBD1. Germline assignment: CDR1 LGHNA and CDR2 YNFKEQ. V lost 0 bases to trimming and J lost 2 bases; unmatched junction nucleotides: 5. The CDR3 length is 18 residues. As DNA, the CDR3 is TGTGCCAGCAGCCAAGATCCGGGACAGGGAGCTGGGGCCAACGTCCTGACTTTC. Translated: CASSQDPGQGAGANVLTF.

This clone was seen a handful of times. The V call is TRBV6-6, the J call TRBJ2-3, with D possibly being TRBD1 (7 bases). The CDR3 spans 16 residues. V was clipped by 5 bases and J by 1 base, with 16 bases between them. CDR1 and CDR2 (germline): MNHNY, SVGAGI (reference sequence). As DNA, the CDR3 is TGTGCCAGCAGTCCTCAGGGGGAGGATGGCACAGATACGCAGTATTTT. Translating gives CASSPQGEDGTDTQYF.

This clone showed up just a few times. The chain carries TRBV19 and TRBJ1-5, with D perhaps matching TRBD1 (6 bases). CDR3 length: 17 amino acids. V lost 5 bases and J lost 4, with 21 bases in between. Germline V lookup: CDR1 LNHDA, CDR2 SQIVND (reference sequence). CDR3 sequence reads: CASSLPWGGPRNQPQHF. The CDR3 DNA reads TGTGCCAGTAGTTTACCCTGGGGGGGGCCAAGGAATCAGCCCCAGCATTTT.

V and J are TRBV6-5 and TRBJ2-5; 7 bases are shared with TRBD1. The assigned J gene may be wrong: the sequence end matches TRBJ2-7 better. The CDR3 spans 13 residues. The germline gives CDR1 MNHEY, CDR2 SVGAGI. Written as DNA, the CDR3 is TGTGCCAGCAGTTACCGACAGGGTGACGAGCAGTACTTC. This translates into CASSYRQGDEQYF.

This clone was counted a single time. V gene TRBV7-3 combines with J gene TRBJ2-5; TRBD2 agrees at 15 bases. Germline CDR1 is SGHTA and CDR2 is FQGTGA. The CDR3 loop spans 15 amino acids. V shed 5 bases, J shed 5 bases, and the junction held 3 bases outside the gene matches. CDR3 loop: CASSGLAGGMETQYF. The CDR3 DNA reads TGTGCCAGCAGCGGACTAGCGGGGGGGATGGAGACCCAGTACTTC.

This clone was detected a few times. The chain carries TRBV6-5 and TRBJ1-2; 7 nucleotides agree with TRBD1. V lost 0 bases, J lost 8 bases, and 6 bases stayed unmatched. CDR1 is MNHEY, CDR2 SVGAGI, per germline. This CDR3 is built from 14 residues. CDR3 loop: CASSYSEDREGYTF. The CDR3 DNA follows: TGTGCCAGCAGTTACTCGGAAGACAGGGAAGGCTACACCTTC.

This chain uses TRBV7-3 with TRBJ1-6; 7 bases are shared with TRBD1. The CDR3 loop spans 13 amino acids. Germline CDR1 SGHTA, CDR2 FQGTGA. V gave up 3 bases and J gave up 10 bases; unmatched junction bases: 3. The CDR3, as DNA: TGTGCCAGCAGCTTCAGGGGGGAATCACCCCTCCACTTT. Its translation: CASSFRGESPLHF.

This clone counts as medium-sized. The chain recombines TRBV30 with TRBJ1-1; D possibly corresponds to TRBD1 (5 bases). The CDR3 extends over 13 amino acids. Trimming took off 0 bases at V and 1 base at J, with 6 bases between the two ends. Germline CDR1 reads GTSNPN; CDR2 reads SVGIG (reference sequence). The CDR3 bases are TGTGCCTGGAGTGTAGACAGGAACACTGAAGCTTTCTTT. Its protein product is CAWSVDRNTEAFF.

This clone has just one count. The DNA for the CDR3 is TGTGCCAGCAGCGTTAGCGGGGGGCAAGGTAAAGAGACCCAGTACTTC. Translation: CASSVSGGQGKETQYF. This chain joins TRBV9 and TRBJ2-5; 10 bases fit TRBD2. After removal of 2 bases from V and 3 bases from J, the junction contained 7 bases not matched to a gene. CDR1 is SGDLS and CDR2 is YYNGEE in the germline V gene. The CDR3 contains 16 residues.

For this clone: The same CDR3 is also encoded by other DNA sequences in this sample. The chain is built from TRBV12-5 and TRBJ2-1, with TRBD1 as a possible D gene (6 bases). The CDR3 covers 15 residues. The germline V and J ends were trimmed by 0 bases and 4 bases, with 10 bases remaining between them. CDR1 and CDR2 (germline): LGHNT, FRNRAP. CDR3: CASGLVQGLYNEQFF. DNA of the CDR3: TGTGCTAGTGGTTTGGTACAGGGTTTGTACAATGAGCAGTTCTTC.

The chain joins TRBV5-1 to TRBJ2-6; unclear D gene. The V gene's germline CDR1 is SGHRS and CDR2 YFSETQ. V shed 7 bases and J shed 2 bases, with 7 bases lying between them. The CDR3 extends over 13 amino acids. CDR3 DNA: TGCGCCAGCTACCGGGCTGGGGCCAACGTCCTGACTTTC. This translates into CASYRAGANVLTF.

V usage is TRBV4-2 and J usage is TRBJ1-1; D gene uncertain. V lost 0 bases to trimming and J lost 0 bases, with 5 bases between them. Germline V gives CDR1 LGHNA, CDR2 YNFKEQ. The CDR3 has 14 residues. CDR3 sequence (DNA): TGTGCCAGCAGCCAAGATGGGCTGAACACTGAAGCTTTCTTT. It specifies CASSQDGLNTEAFF.

The J gene is TRBJ2-5, the V gene TRBV18; 9 nucleotides match TRBD2. Germline trimming cut 3 bases from V and 3 bases from J; bases unmatched to any gene: 5. CDR3 length: 15 amino acids. From germline, CDR1 is KGHSH and CDR2 LQKENI. In DNA, the CDR3 is TGTGCCAGCTCACCGCTAGCGGGGAGGGAAGAGACCCAGTACTTC. Translation: CASSPLAGREETQYF.

The rearrangement links TRBV6-5 to TRBJ1-1, with 9 nucleotides matching TRBD1. This CDR3 comprises 14 residues. Looked up from germline, CDR1 is MNHEY and CDR2 is SVGAGI. V was pared by 7 bases and J by 5 bases, with 8 bases of the junction left unmatched. CDR3 coding DNA: TGTGCCAGCATTAACAGGGGGCGAGGTACTGAAGCTTTCTTT. Translated, it gives CASINRGRGTEAFF.

The rearrangement joins TRBV27 to TRBJ2-7; 9 bases match TRBD1. Germline CDR1 and CDR2: MNHEY and SMNVEV (reference sequence). The CDR3 is 15 residues long. V trimming: 5 bases; J trimming: 2 bases; junction bases outside the gene matches: 7. The CDR3 region has the DNA TGTGCCAGCAGTCCTGCGGGACAGGGTCCCTACGAGCAGTACTTC. It specifies CASSPAGQGPYEQYF.